This is a list of T cell receptor beta chains from one sample in a study of T cell responses to AZD1222 COVID-19 vaccine. TCRdb's copy holds only in-frame clones and misses some; the assay was immunoSEQ multiplex PCR. The sample has approximately 70,000 clones; roughly 75% are singletons. This material consisted of peripheral blood, taken 28 days after the second AZD1222 dose. Every receptor here comes from an adult who received the AZD1222 COVID-19 vaccine. CDR3s include the opening cysteine and the closing phenylalanine or tryptophan. The D gene is left open where the match is weak. Clone size, where shown, is once, few, many, or a class for clones that have expanded.

>TRBJ2-7|TRBV5-6|TRBD2|NA
CASSLGPGGTYEQYF
TGTGCCAGCAGCTTGGGGCCGGGGGGGACCTACGAGCAGTACTTC
>TRBJ2-6|TRBV4-1|NA|NA
CASSHVQLSGANVLTF
TGCGCCAGCAGCCATGTTCAGCTCTCTGGGGCCAACGTCCTGACTTTC
>TRBJ2-5|TRBV28|NA|NA
CASSFPRRGQETQYF
TGTGCCAGCAGTTTCCCTCGTCGGGGACAAGAGACCCAGTACTTC
>TRBJ2-5|TRBV29-1|NA|NA
CSARQETQYF
TGCAGCGCTCGCCAAGAGACCCAGTACTTC
>TRBJ2-5|TRBV28|TRBD2|few
CASSSPAGGQETQYF
TGTGCCAGCAGTTCCCCAGCGGGGGGCCAAGAGACCCAGTACTTC
>TRBJ2-3|TRBV7-3|NA|NA
CASSFMAEFTDTQYF
TGTGCCAGCAGCTTTATGGCGGAGTTCACAGATACGCAGTATTTT
>TRBJ1-1|TRBV5-1|NA|few
CASQITGYQGTEAFF
TGCGCCAGCCAAATTACAGGGTACCAGGGCACTGAAGCTTTCTTT
>TRBJ2-1|TRBV28|TRBD2|NA
CASSPLSGGSSYNEQFF
TGTGCCAGCAGTCCCCTTAGCGGGGGGAGCTCCTACAATGAGCAGTTCTTC
>TRBJ1-2|TRBV12-3/TRBV12-4|NA|NA
CASSLLENYGYTF
TGTGCCAGCAGTTTGCTCGAGAACTATGGCTACACCTTC
>TRBJ2-4|TRBV6-4|NA|NA
CASSDRGRCGQLAKNIQYF
TGTGCCAGCAGTGACAGGGGCAGGTGTGGCCAACTAGCCAAAAACATTCAGTACTTC
>TRBJ2-7|TRBV5-1|TRBD1|NA
CASSLDRDYYEQYF
TGCGCCAGCAGCCTTGACAGGGATTACTACGAGCAGTACTTC
>TRBJ2-7|TRBV7-9|NA|NA
CASSLGAVSEQYF
TGTGCCAGCAGCTTAGGTGCGGTTTCCGAGCAGTACTTC
>TRBJ1-2|TRBV5-5|TRBD1|few
CASSSPGTAAVDYDGYTF
TGTGCCAGCAGCTCACCTGGGACAGCCGCAGTCGACTATGATGGCTACACCTTC
>TRBJ2-1|TRBV7-9|TRBD2|NA
CASSIDRTSGRTYNEQFF
TGTGCCAGCAGTATCGACCGGACTAGCGGGAGAACATACAATGAGCAGTTCTTC
>TRBJ2-7|TRBV7-3|NA|NA
CASSLSTGGISSYEQYF
TGTGCCAGCAGCTTAAGTACGGGCGGGATTAGCTCCTACGAGCAGTACTTC
>TRBJ1-1|TRBV5-8|NA|NA
CASSGGMGPMLMNTEAFF
TGTGCCAGCAGCGGAGGAATGGGCCCCATGTTAATGAACACTGAAGCTTTCTTT
>TRBJ2-7|TRBV18|TRBD1|NA
CASSPGTDSSYEQYF
TGTGCCAGCTCACCTGGGACAGATAGCTCCTACGAGCAGTACTTC
>TRBJ2-3|TRBV4-1|NA|NA
CASSQSGSWGDTQYF
TGCGCCAGCAGCCAAAGCGGGTCCTGGGGGGATACGCAGTATTTT
>TRBJ2-5|TRBV5-1|NA|NA
CASSHNNRPEETQYF
TGCGCCAGCAGCCATAACAACAGACCCGAAGAGACCCAGTACTTC
>TRBJ1-2|TRBV12-3/TRBV12-4|NA|once
CASSPGLYGYTF
TGTGCCAGCAGTCCGGGTTTATATGGCTACACCTTC
>TRBJ2-7|TRBV7-9|TRBD1|few
CASSPTDRGPYEQYF
TGTGCCAGCAGCCCAACGGACAGGGGGCCCTACGAGCAGTACTTC
>TRBJ1-1|TRBV13|NA|NA
CASTSPVNTEAFF
TGTGCCAGCACCTCCCCGGTGAACACTGAAGCTTTCTTT
>TRBJ1-4|TRBV6-5|NA|NA
CASTGGRRDEKLFF
TGTGCCAGCACCGGGGGCAGAAGAGATGAAAAACTGTTTTTT
>TRBJ2-5|TRBV27|NA|NA
CASSPSWGRRQETQYF
TGTGCCAGCAGCCCTTCTTGGGGGCGGCGGCAAGAGACCCAGTACTTC
>TRBJ2-7|TRBV29-1|TRBD1|NA
CSVEGRGQQDYEQYF
TGCAGCGTTGAGGGCAGGGGGCAGCAGGATTACGAGCAGTACTTC
>TRBJ2-3|TRBV5-1|TRBD1|NA
CASSLGQGVATDTQYF
TGCGCCAGCAGCTTAGGACAGGGGGTGGCAACAGATACGCAGTATTTT
>TRBJ2-3|TRBV7-2|NA|NA
CASSLALGPDTQYF
TGTGCCAGCAGCTTAGCGCTGGGGCCCGATACGCAGTATTTT
>TRBJ1-2|TRBV27|NA|NA
CASSAGPLRGYTF
TGTGCCAGCAGCGCGGGGCCCCTGCGTGGCTACACCTTC
>TRBJ2-7|TRBV27|NA|few
CASSRGGVVEQYF
TGTGCCAGCAGCAGAGGAGGTGTCGTTGAGCAGTACTTC
>TRBJ2-1|TRBV28|TRBD2|NA
CASSPILAGVGNEQFF
TGTGCCAGCAGTCCCATCCTGGCGGGAGTCGGGAATGAGCAGTTCTTC
>TRBJ1-1|TRBV7-3|NA|NA
CASSLRGENTEAFF
TGTGCCAGCAGCTTAAGAGGTGAAAACACTGAAGCTTTCTTT
>TRBJ2-1|TRBV7-2|TRBD2|NA
CASSFKAGLSYNEQFF
TGTGCCAGCAGCTTTAAAGCGGGGCTGTCCTACAATGAGCAGTTCTTC
>TRBJ2-1|TRBV11-2|NA|NA
CASSLSQIDEQFF
TGTGCCAGCAGCTTATCCCAAATCGATGAGCAGTTCTTC
>TRBJ1-3|TRBV5-1|NA|few
CASSLGAGGVSGNTIYF
TGCGCCAGCAGCTTGGGTGCTGGGGGGGTCTCTGGAAACACCATATATTTT
>TRBJ2-7|TRBV5-1|NA|NA
CASSLLDRSYEQYF
TGCGCCAGCAGCTTGTTGGACCGCTCCTACGAGCAGTACTTC